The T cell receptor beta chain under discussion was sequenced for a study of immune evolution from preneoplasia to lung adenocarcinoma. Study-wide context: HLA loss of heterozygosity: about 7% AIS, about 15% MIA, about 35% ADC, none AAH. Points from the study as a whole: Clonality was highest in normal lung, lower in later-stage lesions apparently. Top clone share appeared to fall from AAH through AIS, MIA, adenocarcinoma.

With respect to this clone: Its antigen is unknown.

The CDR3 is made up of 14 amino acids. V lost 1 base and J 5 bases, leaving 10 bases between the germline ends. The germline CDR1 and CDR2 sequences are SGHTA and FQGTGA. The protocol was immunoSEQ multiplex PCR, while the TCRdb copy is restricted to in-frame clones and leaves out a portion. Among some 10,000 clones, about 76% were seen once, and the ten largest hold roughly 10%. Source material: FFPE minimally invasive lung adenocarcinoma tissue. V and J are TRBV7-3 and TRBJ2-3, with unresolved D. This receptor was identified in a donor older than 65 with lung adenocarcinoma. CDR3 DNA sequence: TGTGCCAGCAGCTTAAGGGCCTTTGGAGATACGCAGTATTTT. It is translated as CASSLRAFGDTQYF.